The 25 T cell receptor beta chains below come from one sample, sequenced in a study of blood T cell repertoires in COVID-19. The data were produced by immunoSEQ multiplex PCR, yet TCRdb's version contains in-frame clones alone and is incomplete. The table records approximately 300,000 clones, about 89% of them present only once. Sequencing input: PBMCs or T cells enriched from blood (not recorded which). These receptors were taken from a man between 60 and 70 years old who had recovered from COVID-19.

The chain couples TRBV24-1 to TRBJ2-2; 9 bases agree with TRBD1. V trimming: 7 bases; J trimming: 1 base; junction bases outside the gene matches: 3. CDR1 is KGHDR, CDR2 SFDVKD, per germline. This CDR3 is built from 15 residues. CDR3 sequence: CATSRGQGNTGELFF. CDR3 coding DNA: TGTGCCACCAGCAGGGGACAGGGGAACACCGGGGAGCTGTTTTTT.

The chain employs TRBV19 and TRBJ1-5; TRBD1 agrees at 7 bases. Germline V lookup: CDR1 LNHDA, CDR2 SQIVND (reference sequence). The CDR3 is 16 residues long. Trimming at V came to 3 bases and at J to 0 bases, leaving 5 bases not matched to a gene. In nucleotides, the CDR3 is TGTGCCAGTAGTATGAGGGGGCGCCATAGCAATCAGCCCCAGCATTTT. Its protein is CASSMRGRHSNQPQHF.

The V and J genes are TRBV11-1 and TRBJ1-6, with 9 positions matching TRBD1. V lost 0 bases, J lost 7 bases, and 4 bases stayed unmatched. CDR3 length: 16 amino acids. CDR1 is SGHAT, CDR2 FQDESV, per germline (reference sequence). CDR3 sequence reads: CASSLAFDRGNSPLHF. The DNA of the CDR3 is TGTGCCAGCAGCTTAGCGTTCGACAGGGGGAATTCACCCCTCCACTTT. Together with reference TRBV11-1 and TRBJ1-6, the CDR3 gives the full variable domain: EAEVAQSPRYKITEKSQAVAFWCDPISGHATLYWYRQILGQGPELLVQFQDESVVDDSQLPKDRFSAERLKGVDSTLKIQPAELGDSAMYLCASSLAFDRGNSPLHFGNGTRLTVT.

The chain is built from TRBV3-1 (or the pseudogene TRBV3-2) and TRBJ2-1; 11 bases align to TRBD2. The V and J ends lost 5 bases and 5 bases, in that order; junction bases with no gene match: 5. Germline CDR1 reads LGHDT; CDR2 reads YNNKEL (reference sequence). This CDR3 is built from 15 residues. The CDR3 region has the DNA TGTGCCAGCAGCTCGGGACTAGCGGAAGACAATGAGCAGTTCTTC. This gives the protein CASSSGLAEDNEQFF.

The rearrangement uses TRBV6-5 and TRBJ1-3; D is undetermined. Trimming took off 4 bases at V and 3 bases at J, with 13 bases between the two ends. The CDR3 is 15 residues long. The germline V gene has CDR1 MNHEY and CDR2 SVGAGI. This chain's CDR3 is CASSLPVGGGNTIYF. CDR3 nucleotide sequence: TGTGCCAGCAGTTTACCCGTAGGAGGTGGAAACACCATATATTTT.

The chain is built from TRBV28 and TRBJ2-3; 8 bases fit TRBD1. Germline V gene data show CDR1 as MDHEN and CDR2 as SYDVKM. The CDR3 length is 15 residues. Trimming at V came to 9 bases and at J to 1 base, leaving 9 bases not matched to a gene. Here the CDR3 reads CASKTGGVGTDTQYF. For the CDR3, the DNA is TGTGCCAGTAAAACAGGGGGAGTGGGCACAGATACGCAGTATTTT.

The chain is built from TRBV12-3 or TRBV12-4 and TRBJ1-5; D is undetermined. V shed 3 bases and J shed 5 bases, with 8 bases lying between them. This CDR3 has 13 residues. CDR3 amino acids: CASSFLFDQPQHF. Written as DNA, the CDR3 is TGTGCCAGCAGTTTTCTATTTGATCAGCCCCAGCATTTT.

This clone was seen only once. The J gene is TRBJ2-1, the V gene TRBV28; D call uncertain. The germline V gene has CDR1 MDHEN and CDR2 SYDVKM. This CDR3 region has 12 residues. Trimming pared 3 bases from V and 10 bases from J, leaving 10 bases between. The CDR3 DNA sequence: TGTGCCAGCAGTTTCTCTAGGTGGGAGCAGTTCTTC. As protein: CASSFSRWEQFF.

The J gene is TRBJ2-5, the V gene TRBV28; 11 bases line up with TRBD1. The CDR3 runs to 15 residues. Germline V gene sequence: CDR1 MDHEN, CDR2 SYDVKM. Trimming cost V 6 bases and J 4 bases; bases outside gene matches: 7. The CDR3 coding sequence is TGTGCCAGCAGCTCCGGGGGGACAGGGGGAGAGACCCAGTACTTC. It encodes CASSSGGTGGETQYF.

Only one count was recorded for this clone. The chain is built from TRBV15 and TRBJ2-7; TRBD1 agrees at 7 bases. V was pared by 5 bases and J by 5 bases, with 9 bases of the junction left unmatched. The germline V gene has CDR1 LNHNV and CDR2 YYDKDF (reference sequence). This CDR3 spans 14 amino acids. The CDR3 is CATSSRYRGNEQYF. CDR3 in DNA: TGTGCCACCAGCTCCCGCTACAGGGGTAACGAGCAGTACTTC.

The chain combines TRBV29-1 with TRBJ2-7; D gene ambiguous. V shed 6 bases and J shed 0 bases, with 9 bases lying between them. CDR3 length equals 12 residues. Germline values: CDR1 SQVTM, CDR2 ANQGSEA. CDR3 sequence (DNA): TGCAGCGTGCGGCGAAGCTCCTACGAGCAGTACTTC. This gives the protein CSVRRSSYEQYF.

This chain joins TRBV3-1 (or the pseudogene TRBV3-2) and TRBJ2-5; 8 bases map to TRBD2. The CDR3 contains 14 residues. Trimming at V came to 0 bases and at J to 5 bases, leaving 2 bases not matched to a gene. Germline loops: CDR1 LGHDT, CDR2 YNNKEL (reference sequence). DNA for the CDR3: TGTGCCAGCAGCCAAGACACGGGAGGGGAGACCCAGTACTTC. Its translation is CASSQDTGGETQYF.

The chain combines TRBV28 with TRBJ2-5; 7 positions agree with TRBD1. This CDR3 is built from 16 residues. Germline CDR1 MDHEN, CDR2 SYDVKM. V was clipped by 4 bases and J by 5 bases; unmatched bases: 13. The CDR3 region has the DNA TGTGCCAGCAGTTCTCCCGGGACAGCGCGGAGGGAGACCCAGTACTTC. This codes for CASSSPGTARRETQYF.

This clone was recorded a few times. The CDR3 sequence: CASSETTGPLTSGNTIYF. The CDR3 DNA reads TGCGCCAGCAGCGAGACGACAGGGCCCCTTACTTCTGGAAACACCATATATTTT. The chain recombines TRBV5-1 with TRBJ1-3; 7 bases match TRBD1. V was clipped by 4 bases and J by 1 base; unmatched bases: 14. Per germline, CDR1 SGHRS and CDR2 YFSETQ. The CDR3 consists of 18 residues.

This rearrangement joins TRBV29-1 to TRBJ2-7, with D perhaps matching TRBD1 (5 bases). Germline-derived CDR1 and CDR2 are SQVTM and ANQGSEA. This CDR3 has 13 amino acids. Deletions cut 4 bases from V and 7 bases from J, with 17 bases between. CDR3 protein: CSVGTRDSREQYF. The CDR3 coding sequence is TGCAGCGTTGGGACAAGAGACTCGCGTGAGCAGTACTTC.

This clone was counted between two and nine times. The chain recombines TRBV7-9 with TRBJ2-2; TRBD1 aligns across 7 bases. The germline V gene has CDR1 SEHNR and CDR2 FQNEAQ (reference sequence). The CDR3 runs to 14 residues. V lost 1 base, J lost 4 bases, and 0 bases stayed unmatched. CDR3 region: CASSLDRGTGELFF. The CDR3 DNA follows: TGTGCCAGCAGCTTAGACAGGGGCACCGGGGAGCTGTTTTTT.

The J gene is TRBJ2-1, the V gene TRBV5-4; D may be TRBD1 (7 bases). The length of the CDR3 is 15 residues. Germline CDR1 SGHNT, CDR2 YYREEE (reference sequence). V shed 1 base and J shed 3 bases, with 11 bases lying between them. Here the CDR3 DNA reads TGTGCCAGCAGCTTGAGACAGGGACTCTACAATGAGCAGTTCTTC. This codes for CASSLRQGLYNEQFF.

The V call is TRBV18, the J call TRBJ1-1, with D perhaps matching TRBD1 (6 bases). Germline V gives CDR1 KGHSH, CDR2 LQKENI. The CDR3 is 14 amino acids. Trimming stripped 3 bases from V and 2 bases from J, with 10 bases between. CDR3 coding DNA: TGTGCCAGCTCACCCCTGGACAGTAACACTGAAGCTTTCTTT. Translated: CASSPLDSNTEAFF.

The CDR3 coding sequence is TGTGCCAGCAGGGCGCGGGCGGACAGGGGGAATGAGCAGTTCTTC. It codes for CASRARADRGNEQFF. The V gene is TRBV5-5, the J gene TRBJ2-1; 10 nucleotides agree with TRBD1. Germline trimming cut 5 bases from V and 7 bases from J; bases unmatched to any gene: 9. CDR3 length: 15 residues. The germline CDR1 and CDR2 sequences are SGHKS and YYEKEE (reference sequence). Full variable domain (missing parts from reference TRBV5-5 and TRBJ2-1): DAGVTQSPTHLIKTRGQQVTLRCSPISGHKSVSWYQQVLGQGPQFIFQYYEKEERGRGNFPDRFSARQFPNYSSELNVNALLLGDSALYLCASRARADRGNEQFFGPGTRLTVL.

CDR3 DNA: TGTGCCAGCAGTGAAGCGTGGGCGGGGGCCTCCTACGAGCAGTACTTC. This encodes CASSEAWAGASYEQYF. The rearrangement links TRBV6-1 to TRBJ2-7, with a tentative D call TRBD2 (7 bases). The germline CDR1 and CDR2 sequences are MNHNS and SASEGT. Deletions cut 0 bases from V and 0 bases from J, with 12 bases between. The CDR3 length is 16 residues.

The genes are TRBV27 and TRBJ1-2, with D maybe TRBD1 (5 bases). V was shortened by 2 bases and J by 4 bases, with 11 bases between the two germline ends. Germline lookup yields CDR1 MNHEY and CDR2 SMNVEV (reference sequence). This CDR3 has 14 amino acids. The CDR3 here is CASSLLGEGYGYTF. The CDR3 bases are TGTGCCAGCAGTTTACTAGGGGAGGGCTATGGCTACACCTTC.

As for this clone: Other nucleotide sequences from this sample produce the same CDR3. V is TRBV2 and J is TRBJ2-2, with TRBD2 matching over 10 bases. Germline V gene lookup returns CDR1 SNHLY and CDR2 FYNNEI. V shed 1 base, J shed 3 bases, and the junction held 2 bases outside the gene matches. The CDR3 has 16 amino acids. The CDR3 coding sequence is TGTGCCAGCAGTGAAGGGACTAGCGGATACACCGGGGAGCTGTTTTTT. Translation: CASSEGTSGYTGELFF.

This chain uses TRBV19 with TRBJ2-1, with 7 bases that match TRBD2. J lost 7 bases, V lost 5 bases, and 11 bases had no gene match. The length of the CDR3 is 15 residues. CDR1 and CDR2 (germline): LNHDA, SQIVND (reference sequence). CDR3: CASSFIAGVQNEQFF. The CDR3 DNA reads TGTGCCAGTAGTTTCATAGCGGGTGTCCAAAATGAGCAGTTCTTC.

The chain uses TRBV12-5 and TRBJ2-7; D might be TRBD1 (5 bases). The germline CDR1 and CDR2 sequences are LGHNT and FRNRAP. V gave up 0 bases and J gave up 1 base, with 7 bases separating them. The CDR3 is 14 amino acids. The CDR3 sequence: CASGLVQDSYEQYF. In DNA, the CDR3 is TGTGCTAGTGGTTTGGTACAGGATTCCTACGAGCAGTACTTC.

With respect to this clone: Additional DNA sequences in this sample encode the identical CDR3. The rearrangement joins TRBV5-1 to TRBJ1-1; no firm D call. There are 13 residues in the CDR3. V lost 2 bases and J 2 bases, leaving 7 bases between the germline ends. CDR1 and CDR2 (germline): SGHRS, YFSETQ. The CDR3 reads CASSFGGNTEAFF. As DNA, the CDR3 is TGCGCCAGCAGCTTTGGAGGTAACACTGAAGCTTTCTTT.